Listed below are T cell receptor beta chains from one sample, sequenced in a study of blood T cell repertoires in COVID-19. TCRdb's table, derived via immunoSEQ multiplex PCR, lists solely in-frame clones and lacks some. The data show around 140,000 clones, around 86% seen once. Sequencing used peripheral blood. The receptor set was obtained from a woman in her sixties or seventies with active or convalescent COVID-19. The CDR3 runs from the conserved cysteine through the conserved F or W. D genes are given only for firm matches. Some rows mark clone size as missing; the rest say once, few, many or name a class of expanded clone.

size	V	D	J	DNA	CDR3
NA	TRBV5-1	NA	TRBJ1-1	TGCGCCAGCAGCTTGGACAGGAACACTGAAGCTTTCTTT	CASSLDRNTEAFF
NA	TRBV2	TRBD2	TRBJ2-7	TGTGCCAGCAAGGTGGGAGGGCCGGGATACGAGCAGTACTTC	CASKVGGPGYEQYF
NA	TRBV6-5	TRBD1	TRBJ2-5	TGTGCCAGCAGTTCCGCCGGGACAGGGGGCGGGGAGACCCAGTACTTC	CASSSAGTGGGETQYF
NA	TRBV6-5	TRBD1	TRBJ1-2	TGTGCCAGCAACGGACAGGGTAGCTATGGCTACACCTTC	CASNGQGSYGYTF
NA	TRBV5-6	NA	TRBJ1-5	TGTGCCAGCAGGGAAGGACAGATTTATAGCAATCAGCCCCAGCATTTT	CASREGQIYSNQPQHF
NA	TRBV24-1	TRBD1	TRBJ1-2	TGTGCCACCAGTGACAGGACAGGGAGAGTGGGAGGCTACACCTTC	CATSDRTGRVGGYTF
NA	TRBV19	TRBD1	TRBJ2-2	TGTGCCAGTAGTATTGACAGGGAAGGCTGGTGGACCGGGGAGCTGTTTTTT	CASSIDREGWWTGELFF
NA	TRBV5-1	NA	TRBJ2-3	TGCGCCAGCAGCCAAGGCGTCCTAGGAGATACGCAGTATTTT	CASSQGVLGDTQYF
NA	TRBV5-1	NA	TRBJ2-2	TGCGCCAGCAGCTTGGCTCACCCGGGGGGGGAGCTGTTTTTT	CASSLAHPGGELFF
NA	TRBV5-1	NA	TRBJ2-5	TGCGCCAGCAGGGTTGGGGCAGGGGCCCCCCAAGAGACCCAGTACTTC	CASRVGAGAPQETQYF
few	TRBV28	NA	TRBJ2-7	TGTGCCAGCAGCCGACTGGGAGCAGGGGGAGGATTTTACGAGCAGTACTTC	CASSRLGAGGGFYEQYF
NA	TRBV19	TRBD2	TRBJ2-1	TGTGCCAGTAGTATGAGGTCTAGCGGGAGCTATGAGCAGTTCTTC	CASSMRSSGSYEQFF
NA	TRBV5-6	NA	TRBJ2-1	TGTGCCAGCAGCTTGGGACTACCCTACAATGAGCAGTTCTTC	CASSLGLPYNEQFF
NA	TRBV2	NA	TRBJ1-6	TGTGCCAGCAGTGTCGGGACATATTCACCCCTCCACTTT	CASSVGTYSPLHF
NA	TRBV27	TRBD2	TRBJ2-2	TGTGCCAGCAGTTTACTAGCGGGGGGAAGAGGGGAGCTGTTTTTT	CASSLLAGGRGELFF
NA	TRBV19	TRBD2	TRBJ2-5	TGTGCCAGTAGTATTTGGCGCGGGACTAGCGGCCAAGAGACCCAGTACTTC	CASSIWRGTSGQETQYF
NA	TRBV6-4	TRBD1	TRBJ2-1	TGTGCCAGCAGTGGGAGGACAGGGGGGAATGAGCAGTTCTTC	CASSGRTGGNEQFF
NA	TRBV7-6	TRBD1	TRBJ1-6	TGTGCCAGCAGCTTAGGTTCTAGGACAGGATATAATTCACCCCTCCACTTT	CASSLGSRTGYNSPLHF
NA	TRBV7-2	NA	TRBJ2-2	TGTGCCAGCAGCTCCCGAATAGTGCCGAGCACCGGGGAGCTGTTTTTT	CASSSRIVPSTGELFF
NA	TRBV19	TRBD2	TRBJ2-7	TGTGCCAGTAGTGGGCTCGGCGGGAGGGAACCCTACGAGCAGTACTTC	CASSGLGGREPYEQYF
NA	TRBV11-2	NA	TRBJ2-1	TGTGCCAGCAGCTTATCGGGCTACAATGAGCAGTTCTTC	CASSLSGYNEQFF
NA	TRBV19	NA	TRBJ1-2	TGTGCCAGTAGGAGACAGGCCTATGGCTACACCTTC	CASRRQAYGYTF
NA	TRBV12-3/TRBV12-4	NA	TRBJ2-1	TGTGCCAGCAGGGAGGGAATAGGGAATGAGCAGTTCTTC	CASREGIGNEQFF
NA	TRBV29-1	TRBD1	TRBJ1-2	TGCAGCGCTGGGACAGGGAACGACTATGGCTACACCTTC	CSAGTGNDYGYTF
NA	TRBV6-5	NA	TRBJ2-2	TGTGCCAGCAGGGAGACTATACTGACCGGGGAGCTGTTTTTT	CASRETILTGELFF
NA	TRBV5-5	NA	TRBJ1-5	TGTGCCAGCAGCTTGGGGGGGCGCAGCCCAAATCAGCCCCAGCATTTT	CASSLGGRSPNQPQHF
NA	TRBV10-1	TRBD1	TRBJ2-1	TGCGCCAGCAGTGAGGGGGACAGGGGCGTTTACAATGAGCAGTTCTTC	CASSEGDRGVYNEQFF
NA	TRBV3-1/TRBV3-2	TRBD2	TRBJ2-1	TGTGCCAGCAGCCCATCAGGACTAGTGACCTACAATGAGCAGTTCTTC	CASSPSGLVTYNEQFF
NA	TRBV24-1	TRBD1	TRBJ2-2	TGTGCCACCAGTGACCCCCGACAGGGGTCGAACACCGGGGAGCTGTTTTTT	CATSDPRQGSNTGELFF
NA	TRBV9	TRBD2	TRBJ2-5	TGTGCCAGCAGCGTAGGTAGGCTAGCGGGAGGGACCCAAGAGACCCAGTACTTC	CASSVGRLAGGTQETQYF
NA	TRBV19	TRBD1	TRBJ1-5	TGTGCCAGTAATAACGCTGGGACAGGGGGATTCAATCAGCCCCAGCATTTT	CASNNAGTGGFNQPQHF
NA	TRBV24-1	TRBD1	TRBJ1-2	TGTGCCACCAGTGATTGGGACAGGAGTTATGGCTACACCTTC	CATSDWDRSYGYTF
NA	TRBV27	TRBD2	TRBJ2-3	TGTGCCAGCAGGCTAGCGGGGGCCACAGATACGCAGTATTTT	CASRLAGATDTQYF
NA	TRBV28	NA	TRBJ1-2	TGTGCCAGCACCATAGGCAGGGGCTATGGCTACACCTTC	CASTIGRGYGYTF
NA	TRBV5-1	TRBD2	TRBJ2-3	TGCGCCAGCAACCTAGCGGGGAGCTCAGATACGCAGTATTTT	CASNLAGSSDTQYF
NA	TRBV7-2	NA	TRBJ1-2	TGTGCCAGCAGAGACAAGCGGATTAGCGGCTACACCTTC	CASRDKRISGYTF
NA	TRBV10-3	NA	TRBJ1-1	TGTGCCATCAGTGCCAAACAGGAAGCAGGGTGGAACACTGAAGCTTTCTTT	CAISAKQEAGWNTEAFF
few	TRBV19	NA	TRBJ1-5	TGTGCCAGTAGTATCGGAGGGTGGGATCAGCCCCAGCATTTT	CASSIGGWDQPQHF
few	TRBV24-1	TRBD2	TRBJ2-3	TGTGCCACCAGAACTAGCGGGGGGGCCACAGATACGCAGTATTTT	CATRTSGGATDTQYF
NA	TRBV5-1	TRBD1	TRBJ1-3	TGCGCCAGCAGCCTTGGGACAGGGGGAAACACCATATATTTT	CASSLGTGGNTIYF
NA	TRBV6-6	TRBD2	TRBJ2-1	TGTGCCAGCAGACTAGCGGGGGCCTACAATGAGCAGTTCTTC	CASRLAGAYNEQFF
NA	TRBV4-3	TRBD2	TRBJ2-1	TGCGCCAGCAGCCCGGGACTAGATTACAATGAGCAGTTCTTC	CASSPGLDYNEQFF
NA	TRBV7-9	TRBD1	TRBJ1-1	TGTGCCAGCAGCCGCTCAACAGGGGGACGCGCTGAAGCTTTCTTT	CASSRSTGGRAEAFF
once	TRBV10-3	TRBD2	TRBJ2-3	TGTGCCATCAAGGGGACTAGCGACACAGATACGCAGTATTTT	CAIKGTSDTDTQYF
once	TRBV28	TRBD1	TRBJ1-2	TGTGCCACCTCGGGACAGGGGATTTCCTATGGCTACACCTTC	CATSGQGISYGYTF
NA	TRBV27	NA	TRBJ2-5	TGTGCCAGCAGGACTCTTGCCCGTGAAGAGACCCAGTACTTC	CASRTLAREETQYF
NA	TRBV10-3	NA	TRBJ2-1	TGTGCCACCCATGCAGGGTATGAGCAGTTCTTC	CATHAGYEQFF
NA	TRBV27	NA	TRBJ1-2	TGTGCCAGCACCCCGGGGTGGGACACCTCTGGGTATGGCTACACCTTC	CASTPGWDTSGYGYTF
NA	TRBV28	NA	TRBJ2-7	TGTGCCAGCAGTTCCCGGGACAACTTTTGGGAGCAGTACTTC	CASSSRDNFWEQYF
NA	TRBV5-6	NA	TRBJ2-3	TGTGCCAGCAGCGGGAGAGGAGTTATAGGAAATACGCAGTATTTT	CASSGRGVIGNTQYF
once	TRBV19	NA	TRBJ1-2	TGTGCCACCAAGCGATCGGCTCAGTTACTTTATGGCTACACCTTC	CATKRSAQLLYGYTF
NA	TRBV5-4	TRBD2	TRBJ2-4	TGTGCCAGCAGTCTTAGCGGGGGGGAAAACATTCAGTACTTC	CASSLSGGENIQYF
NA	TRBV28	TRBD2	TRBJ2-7	TGTGCCAGCAGTTCACTAAGCGGGGGGAGCTCCTACGAGCAGTACTTC	CASSSLSGGSSYEQYF